This TCR beta chain was sequenced during a study of vaccination effects on CD4 cells after COVID-19. The CDR3 length is 16 residues. The germline gives CDR1 MNHNS, CDR2 SASEGT. V was clipped by 4 bases and J by 5 bases; unmatched bases: 8. On this clone itself: Its target is unknown.

Clones were read by immunoSEQ multiplex PCR, and TCRdb kept only the in-frame ones, dropping some. The data show tens of thousands of clones, nearly 80% seen once. Viral peptide pool expansion of antigen-specific CD4+ T cells preceded sequencing in the ViraFEST assay. It was after approximately 11 days of culture that CD4+ T cells were isolated. Vaccine recipients, nucleocapsid antibody negative, had no prior SARS-CoV-2 infection. Specimen: CD4+ T cells from PBMCs cultured with HCoV-OC43 spike peptides, collected before COVID-19 vaccination. Subset of the sample: HCoV-OC43 spike overlapping peptide pool stimulation. The V gene is TRBV6-1, the J gene TRBJ1-5; 10 bases align to TRBD1. The TCR comes from a human donor who received a COVID-19 vaccine. CDR3 DNA sequence: TGTGCCAGCAGTGTTTACGGGGACAGGGGATATCAGCCCCAGCATTTT. This sequence encodes CASSVYGDRGYQPQHF.